What follows are 29 T cell receptor beta chains derived from one specimen sequenced in a study of PD-1 blockade in mismatch repair-deficient tumors. Assay: immunoSEQ multiplex PCR; the TCRdb copy retains only in-frame clones and omits some. The table lists around 100,000 clones, roughly 80% of them singletons. The input for sequencing was peripheral blood, taken 60 weeks after starting pembrolizumab. These receptors were obtained from an adult with mismatch repair-deficient cancer.

The chain uses TRBV11-2 and TRBJ2-7; D gene uncertain. This CDR3 is 13 amino acids long. V was trimmed by 0 bases and J by 4 bases, leaving 7 bases between them. The V gene's germline CDR1 is SGHAT and CDR2 FQNNGV. The DNA for the CDR3 is TGTGCCAGCAGCTTAGACGGCTTTTACGAGCAGTACTTC. Amino acids: CASSLDGFYEQYF.

This clone was seen a handful of times. The CDR3, as DNA: TGTGCCAGCGCCACAGGGGTCGACTATGGCTACACCTTC. It translates to CASATGVDYGYTF. The gene calls are TRBV18 and TRBJ1-2; 7 bases match TRBD1. CDR1 is KGHSH, CDR2 LQKENI, per germline. CDR3 length equals 13 residues. V lost 8 bases, J lost 3 bases, and 6 bases stayed unmatched.

The chain recombines TRBV21-1 with TRBJ2-7; TRBD2 is the table's D call and was not checked against the DNA. TRBV21-1 is a known pseudogene. The CDR3 runs to 17 residues. The CDR3 DNA sequence: TGTGCCAGCAGCAATATGGCGACTAGCGGGAACTCCTACGAGCAGTACTTC. It specifies CASSNMATSGNSYEQYF.

The chain employs TRBV4-3 and TRBJ2-7; D may match TRBD1 or TRBD2 (7 bases each). This CDR3 is built from 15 residues. The germline V gene encodes CDR1 LGHNA and CDR2 YSLEER. Trimming took 3 bases from V and 7 from J, leaving 19 bases between them. Here the CDR3 reads CASSHDREGRVEQYF. In DNA form, the CDR3 reads TGCGCCAGCAGCCACGACAGGGAGGGTCGTGTGGAGCAGTACTTC.

The chain carries TRBV11-3 and TRBJ2-1, with 8 bases aligning to TRBD2. The CDR3 has 15 residues. V shed 5 bases and J 5 bases; nucleotides not matched to a gene: 8. Germline V gives CDR1 SGHNT, CDR2 YENEEA. The chain's CDR3 is CASSPRSGSNNEQFF. CDR3 nucleotides: TGTGCCAGCAGCCCAAGGAGCGGGAGTAACAATGAGCAGTTCTTC.

The rearrangement links TRBV18 to TRBJ2-5; D uncertain. The germline CDR1 and CDR2 sequences are KGHSH and LQKENI. This CDR3 has 13 amino acids. The V and J ends lost 0 bases and 3 bases respectively, with 5 bases between them. This CDR3 is CASSPPVEETQYF. The CDR3 nucleotides are TGTGCCAGCTCACCACCGGTGGAAGAGACCCAGTACTTC.

This sequence joins TRBV7-2 and TRBJ1-2; D not resolved. This CDR3 contains 15 residues. V lost 2 bases and J lost 3, with 13 bases in between. CDR1 and CDR2 (germline): SGHTA, FQGNSA. CDR3 DNA sequence: TGTGCCAGCAGCTTATCTCACGGTATTCACTATGGCTACACCTTC. It translates to CASSLSHGIHYGYTF.

V usage is TRBV29-1 and J usage is TRBJ1-4; 7 positions match TRBD1. CDR3 length: 14 residues. V dropped 4 bases and J dropped 8; count of bases not matched to a gene: 10. Germline-derived CDR1 and CDR2 are SQVTM and ANQGSEA. The DNA for the CDR3 is TGCAGCGTTGGGGGACAGCCGTTCGGGGAAAAACTGTTTTTT. It is translated as CSVGGQPFGEKLFF.

This clone was observed a few times. V and J are TRBV30 and TRBJ1-1, with D maybe TRBD1 (5 bases). Germline CDR1 is GTSNPN and CDR2 is SVGIG (reference sequence). V lost 1 base and J 8 bases, leaving 14 bases between the germline ends. The CDR3 covers 13 residues. This chain's CDR3 is CAWSGGDGNEAFF. CDR3 sequence (DNA): TGTGCCTGGAGTGGGGGGGACGGAAACGAAGCTTTCTTT.

The chain carries TRBV5-1 and TRBJ1-4; 12 bases align to TRBD1. Trimming removed 3 bases from V and 8 bases from J; junction bases left unmatched: 5. The CDR3 extends over 15 amino acids. From germline, CDR1 is SGHRS and CDR2 YFSETQ. CDR3 bases: TGCGCCAGCAGCTGGGGACAGGGGGCAGAAGAAAAACTGTTTTTT. Amino acids: CASSWGQGAEEKLFF.

The V call is TRBV6-4, the J call TRBJ1-1, with 7 bases fitting TRBD1. The CDR3 runs to 16 residues. Germline V gene lookup returns CDR1 MRHNA and CDR2 SNTAGT. V was clipped by 0 bases and J by 5 bases; unmatched bases: 9. CDR3 DNA sequence: TGTGCCAGCAGTGACTCGAGCAGGGGGGCGCGAACTGAAGCTTTCTTT. Translation: CASSDSSRGARTEAFF.

The genes are TRBV27 and TRBJ2-1, with TRBD2 matching over 10 bases. V lost 10 bases, J lost 6 bases, and 9 bases stayed unmatched. The CDR3 contains 14 residues. CDR1 is MNHEY and CDR2 is SMNVEV in the germline V gene (reference sequence). The CDR3, as DNA: TGTGCCACCCAGGGGGGGACTAGCGTCAATGAGCAGTTCTTC. Its translation: CATQGGTSVNEQFF.

V and J are TRBV28 and TRBJ2-7, with TRBD2 as a possible D gene (7 bases). Trimming took off 1 base at V and 7 bases at J, with 11 bases between the two ends. The CDR3 runs to 13 residues. Germline V gene lookup returns CDR1 MDHEN and CDR2 SYDVKM. CDR3 in DNA: TGTGCCAGCAGTTTATTGCGGGGGCAAGAGCAGTACTTC. It encodes CASSLLRGQEQYF.

This clone showed up just a few times. The gene calls are TRBV20-1 and TRBJ2-1, with a possible D match to TRBD2 (5 bases). V lost 3 bases, J lost 11 bases, and 11 bases lay in between. CDR1 and CDR2 from the germline V gene are DFQATT and SNEGSKA (reference sequence). The CDR3 is made up of 11 amino acids. The CDR3 DNA reads as TGCAGTGCTAGGCCGGGGAACAAGCAGTTCTTC. Translation gives CSARPGNKQFF.

In DNA form, the CDR3 reads TGCGCCAGCAGCTTGCCCTCATTCGGACAGGGGAGAAACACCGGGGAGCTGTTTTTT. Protein: CASSLPSFGQGRNTGELFF. This chain connects TRBV5-1 to TRBJ2-2, with 9 nucleotides matching TRBD1. CDR1 is SGHRS and CDR2 is YFSETQ in the germline V gene. This CDR3 comprises 19 residues. The trim removed 1 base at V and 2 bases at J, leaving 12 bases unmatched.

This clone has just one count. This chain uses TRBV19 with TRBJ1-1, with 9 bases identical to TRBD1. In germline, CDR1 is LNHDA, CDR2 SQIVND (reference sequence). The CDR3 is made up of 14 amino acids. Germline trimming cut 6 bases from V and 3 bases from J; bases unmatched to any gene: 5. CDR3 bases: TGTGCCAGTAGAACGTGGGACAGGGACACTGAAGCTTTCTTT. It codes for CASRTWDRDTEAFF.

The chain links TRBV7-2 to TRBJ2-3; 14 bases are shared with TRBD2. After removal of 7 bases from V and 4 bases from J, the junction contained 13 bases not matched to a gene. In germline, CDR1 is SGHTA, CDR2 FQGNSA. This CDR3 region has 18 residues. The CDR3 loop is CASTPRRLAGGRPDTQYF. CDR3 DNA: TGTGCCAGCACCCCCCGGCGACTAGCGGGAGGGCGCCCAGATACGCAGTATTTT.

The chain combines TRBV27 with TRBJ1-1; D is undetermined. Germline CDR1 MNHEY, CDR2 SMNVEV (reference sequence). The length of the CDR3 is 14 residues. Trimming pared 2 bases from V and 0 bases from J, leaving 7 bases between. The CDR3 spells CASSLGVMNTEAFF. The CDR3 DNA reads TGTGCCAGCAGTTTAGGAGTCATGAACACTGAAGCTTTCTTT.

The chain links TRBV2 to TRBJ2-7; maybe TRBD1 (6 bases). The germline V gene encodes CDR1 SNHLY and CDR2 FYNNEI. This CDR3 spans 12 amino acids. V was cut by 10 bases and J by 3 bases, with 13 bases left in between. The CDR3 nucleotides read TGTGCCACCAGAGGGGGTGTCTACGAGCAGTACTTC. Translating it yields CATRGGVYEQYF.

The gene calls are TRBV11-2 and TRBJ2-1; D is undetermined. V lost 6 bases to trimming and J lost 7 bases, with 10 bases between them. This CDR3 contains 12 residues. Germline V CDR1 and CDR2: SGHAT, FQNNGV. CDR3 sequence reads: CASRPLVNEQFF. Here the CDR3 DNA reads TGTGCCAGCAGACCTCTAGTAAATGAGCAGTTCTTC.

The genes are TRBV4-1 and TRBJ2-7, with D perhaps assigned TRBD1 or TRBD2 (5 bases each). Trimming cost V 5 bases and J 3 bases, with 17 bases left between them. Germline assignment: CDR1 MGHRA and CDR2 YSYEKL. This CDR3 is built from 15 residues. CDR3 DNA: TGCGCCAGCAGCGAACCCTCGGGACGGGACTACGAGCAGTACTTC. Its translation: CASSEPSGRDYEQYF.

The V call is TRBV5-6, the J call TRBJ2-7, with D perhaps matching TRBD2 (5 bases). The CDR3 sequence is 14 residues long. V shed 0 bases and J shed 2 bases, with 9 bases lying between them. Germline V gene data show CDR1 as SGHDT and CDR2 as YYEEEE. This chain's CDR3 is CASSLALAAYEQYF. The DNA of the CDR3 is TGTGCCAGCAGCTTGGCCCTAGCAGCCTACGAGCAGTACTTC.

This clone was observed a single time. The chain is built from TRBV29-1 and TRBJ1-2; maybe TRBD1 (5 bases). V lost 6 bases and J 8 bases, leaving 13 bases between the germline ends. CDR3 length: 11 residues. Germline V lookup: CDR1 SQVTM, CDR2 ANQGSEA. CDR3 sequence (DNA): TGCAGCGTCGCGGTTGGGGGGGGCTACACCTTC. This translates into CSVAVGGGYTF.

The chain couples TRBV7-8 to TRBJ2-1, with TRBD2 matching 7 bases. The CDR3 is made up of 16 amino acids. The trim removed 5 bases at V and 6 bases at J, leaving 13 bases unmatched. Germline CDR1 SGHVS, CDR2 FQNEAQ. In DNA, the CDR3 is TGTGCCAGCAGCCCTCAAGCCACGCGGGAGCGCAATGAGCAGTTCTTC. Translated: CASSPQATRERNEQFF.

This chain uses TRBV5-4 with TRBJ1-2, with TRBD1 matching 9 bases. In germline, CDR1 is SGHNT, CDR2 YYREEE (reference sequence). V was pared by 0 bases and J by 0 bases, with 6 bases of the junction left unmatched. The CDR3 is made up of 17 amino acids. The CDR3 nucleotides are TGTGCCAGCAGCTTGGGGGGACAGGGTGGGCCTAACTATGGCTACACCTTC. Residues: CASSLGGQGGPNYGYTF.

To note about this clone: Within the sample, other DNA sequences also encode this same CDR3. V gene TRBV7-9 combines with J gene TRBJ2-1; the D gene is possibly TRBD1 (6 bases). The CDR3 extends over 14 amino acids. Trimming removed 5 bases at V and 4 bases at J, with 12 bases between. Per the germline V gene, CDR1 is SEHNR and CDR2 is FQNEAQ (reference sequence). The CDR3: CASSPRTVYNEQFF. DNA for the CDR3: TGTGCCAGCAGCCCCCGGACAGTTTACAATGAGCAGTTCTTC.

The rearrangement joins TRBV7-9 to TRBJ2-1; D not certain. Trimming stripped 6 bases from V and 0 bases from J, with 12 bases between. The CDR3 is 15 residues long. The germline CDR1 and CDR2 sequences are SEHNR and FQNEAQ (reference sequence). The CDR3 coding sequence is TGTGCCAGCAGTTTGGCGATAGTCTCCTACAATGAGCAGTTCTTC. Protein sequence: CASSLAIVSYNEQFF.

The chain couples TRBV19 to TRBJ2-3; the match to TRBD2 covers 7 bases. Losses at the gene ends were 7 bases for V and 2 bases for J; bases not matched to a gene: 9. CDR3 size: 15 residues. CDR1 is LNHDA and CDR2 is SQIVND in the germline V gene (reference sequence). Here the CDR3 reads CASTQGQRDTDTQYF. The DNA for the CDR3 is TGTGCCAGTACCCAAGGTCAGCGGGACACAGATACGCAGTATTTT. Together with reference TRBV19 and TRBJ2-3, the CDR3 gives the full variable domain: DGGITQSPKYLFRKEGQNVTLSCEQNLNHDAMYWYRQDPGQGLRLIYYSQIVNDFQKGDIAEGYSVSREKKESFPLTVTSAQKNPTAFYLCASTQGQRDTDTQYFGPGTRLTVL.

The genes are TRBV7-9 and TRBJ2-2, with D perhaps matching TRBD2 (5 bases). The CDR3 contains 16 residues. Germline assignment: CDR1 SEHNR and CDR2 FQNEAQ (reference sequence). V lost 2 bases to trimming and J lost 1 base, with 11 bases between them. The DNA for the CDR3 is TGTGCCAGCAGCTTAAAATCTAGCAGGAACACCGGGGAGCTGTTTTTT. As protein: CASSLKSSRNTGELFF.